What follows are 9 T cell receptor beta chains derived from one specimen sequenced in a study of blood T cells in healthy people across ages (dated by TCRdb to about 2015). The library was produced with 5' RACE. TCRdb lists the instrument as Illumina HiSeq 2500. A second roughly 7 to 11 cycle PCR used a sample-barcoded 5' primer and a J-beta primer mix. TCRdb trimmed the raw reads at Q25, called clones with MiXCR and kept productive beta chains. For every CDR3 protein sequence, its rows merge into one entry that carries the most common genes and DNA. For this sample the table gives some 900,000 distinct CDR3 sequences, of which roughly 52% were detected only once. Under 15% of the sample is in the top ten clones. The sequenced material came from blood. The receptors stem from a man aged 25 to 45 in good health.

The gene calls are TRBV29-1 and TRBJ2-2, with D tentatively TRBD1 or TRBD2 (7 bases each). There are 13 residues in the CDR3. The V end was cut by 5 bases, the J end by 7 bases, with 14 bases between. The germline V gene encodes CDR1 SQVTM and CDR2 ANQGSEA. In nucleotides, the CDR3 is TGCAGCGTTTGGGACAGCGGGATCGGGGAGCTGTTTTTT. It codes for CSVWDSGIGELFF.

The CDR3 loop is CASSPQGIHTDTQYF. The CDR3 DNA reads as TGTGCCAGCAGCCCACAGGGAATTCACACAGATACGCAGTATTTT. The V and J genes are TRBV11-3 and TRBJ2-3; tentatively, D is TRBD1 (6 bases). The CDR3 has 15 amino acids. Per germline, CDR1 SGHNT and CDR2 YENEEA. V was trimmed by 5 bases and J by 2 bases, leaving 14 bases between them.

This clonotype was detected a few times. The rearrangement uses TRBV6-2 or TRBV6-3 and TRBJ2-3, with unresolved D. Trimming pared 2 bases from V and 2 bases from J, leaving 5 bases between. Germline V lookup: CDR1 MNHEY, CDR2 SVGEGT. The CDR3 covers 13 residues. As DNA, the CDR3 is TGTGCCAGCAGTTACGCGGTCACAGATACGCAGTATTTT. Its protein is CASSYAVTDTQYF.

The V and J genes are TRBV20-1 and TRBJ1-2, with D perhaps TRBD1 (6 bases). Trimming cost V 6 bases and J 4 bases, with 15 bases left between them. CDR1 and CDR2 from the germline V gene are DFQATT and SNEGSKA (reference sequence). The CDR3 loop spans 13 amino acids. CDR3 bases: TGCAGTGCCAGCCGCGGGACATTCTATGGCTACACCTTC. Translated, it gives CSASRGTFYGYTF.

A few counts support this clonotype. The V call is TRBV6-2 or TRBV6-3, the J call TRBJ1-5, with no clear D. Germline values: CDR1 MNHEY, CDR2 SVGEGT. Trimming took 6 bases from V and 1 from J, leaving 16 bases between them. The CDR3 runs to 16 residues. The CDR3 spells CASSHGPAGSNQPQHF. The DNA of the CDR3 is TGTGCCAGCAGCCACGGACCGGCCGGGAGCAATCAGCCCCAGCATTTT.

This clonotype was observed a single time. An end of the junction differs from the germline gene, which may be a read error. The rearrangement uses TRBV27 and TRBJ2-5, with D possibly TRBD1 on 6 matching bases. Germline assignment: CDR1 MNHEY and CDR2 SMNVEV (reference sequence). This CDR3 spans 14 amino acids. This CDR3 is CAGSPGQSTKTQYF. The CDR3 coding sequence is TGTGCCGGCAGCCCAGGACAGTCCACGAAGACCCAGTACTTC.

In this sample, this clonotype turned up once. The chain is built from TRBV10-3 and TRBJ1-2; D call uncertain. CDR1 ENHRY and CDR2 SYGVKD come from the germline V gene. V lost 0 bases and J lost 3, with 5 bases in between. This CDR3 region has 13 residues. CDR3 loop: CAISESRDYGYTF. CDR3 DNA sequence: TGTGCCATCAGTGAGTCGCGGGACTATGGCTACACCTTC.

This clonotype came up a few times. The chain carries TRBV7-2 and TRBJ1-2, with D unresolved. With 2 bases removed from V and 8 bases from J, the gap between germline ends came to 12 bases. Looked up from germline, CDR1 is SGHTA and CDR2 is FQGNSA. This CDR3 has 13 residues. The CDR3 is CASSLNPVGGYTF. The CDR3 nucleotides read TGTGCCAGCAGCTTAAACCCGGTCGGGGGCTACACCTTC.

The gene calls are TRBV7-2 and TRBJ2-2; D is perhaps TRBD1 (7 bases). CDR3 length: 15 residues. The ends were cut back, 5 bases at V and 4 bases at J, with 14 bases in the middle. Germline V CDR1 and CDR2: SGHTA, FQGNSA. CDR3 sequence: CASSQEGASTGELFF. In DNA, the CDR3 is TGTGCCAGCAGCCAGGAGGGGGCCTCCACCGGGGAGCTGTTTTTT. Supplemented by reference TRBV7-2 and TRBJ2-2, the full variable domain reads GAGVSQSPSNKVTEKGKDVELRCDPISGHTALYWYRQSLGQGLEFLIYFQGNSAPDKSGLPSDRFSAERTGGSVSTLTIQRTQQEDSAVYLCASSQEGASTGELFFGEGSRLTVL.